The 20 T cell receptor beta chains reported below all come from one sample, sequenced in a study of patients and donors after allogeneic stem cell transplantation. TCRdb re-derived calls from the RT-PCR reads in MiXCR, one entry per CDR3 protein. The table has about 57,000 distinct CDR3 sequences, roughly 13% seen once. The sample comprised blood, either unsorted or a sorted T cell fraction (not recorded which). Receptor source: a human donor who was either an allogeneic HSCT recipient or a stem cell or donor lymphocyte infusion donor (not recorded which). It is not recorded whose cells these are; they may come from a transplant donor.

This clonotype was recorded at least ten times. The V gene is TRBV21-1, the J gene TRBJ1-4; TRBD1, the table's D call, was not compared with the DNA. TRBV21-1 is marked as a pseudogene. The CDR3 is 13 residues long. The CDR3 here is CAPGRTQGEKLFF. CDR3 DNA: TGTGCCCCTGGGAGAACCCAGGGTGAAAAACTGTTTTTT.

The rearrangement links TRBV27 to TRBJ2-7, with D unclear. The CDR3 consists of 14 residues. Germline assignment: CDR1 MNHEY and CDR2 SMNVEV (reference sequence). Trimming took off 3 bases at V and 2 bases at J, with 11 bases between the two ends. CDR3 nucleotide sequence: TGTGCCAGCAGTTTGGGTGGGGAAACCTACGAGCAGTACTTC. Its protein product is CASSLGGETYEQYF.

This clonotype has more than one count but fewer than ten. J is TRBJ2-7 and V is TRBV6-4; D is undetermined. The germline CDR1 and CDR2 sequences are MRHNA and SNTAGT. V was trimmed by 0 bases and J by 4 bases, leaving 7 bases between them. This CDR3 spans 13 amino acids. The CDR3 sequence is CASSDSVIYEQYF. The CDR3 DNA sequence: TGTGCCAGCAGTGACTCAGTAATATACGAGCAGTACTTC.

This clonotype showed up just a few times. The chain has TRBV6-6 and TRBJ2-2; D unclear. Germline lookup yields CDR1 MNHNY and CDR2 SVGAGI (reference sequence). The CDR3 contains 13 residues. The ends were cut back, 5 bases at V and 8 bases at J, with 12 bases in the middle. CDR3: CASSPRPRGELFF. CDR3 DNA sequence: TGTGCCAGCAGTCCAAGACCCAGGGGGGAGCTGTTTTTT.

The chain employs TRBV7-9 and TRBJ2-7, with TRBD1 matching over 7 bases. V lost 2 bases and J lost 0; bases outside the gene matches: 1. The germline CDR1 and CDR2 sequences are SEHNR and FQNEAQ (reference sequence). This CDR3 has 14 residues. Written as DNA, the CDR3 is TGTGCCAGCAGCTTACAGGGGGACTCCTACGAGCAGTACTTC. Encoded protein: CASSLQGDSYEQYF.

This clonotype was counted only a few times. The chain recombines TRBV5-1 with TRBJ2-3, with TRBD2 matching 7 bases. V was pared by 7 bases and J by 1 base, with 9 bases of the junction left unmatched. Germline V gene data show CDR1 as SGHRS and CDR2 as YFSETQ. The CDR3 contains 15 residues. The CDR3 region has the DNA TGCGCCAGCGGACACGGACGGGAGGGCACAGATACGCAGTATTTT. This encodes CASGHGREGTDTQYF.

This clonotype was seen a few times. The gene calls are TRBV7-2 and TRBJ1-3; D is unresolved. There are 15 residues in the CDR3. V lost 1 base and J 0 bases, leaving 7 bases between the germline ends. Looked up from germline, CDR1 is SGHTA and CDR2 is FQGNSA. The CDR3 loop reads CASSLGGSSGNTIYF. CDR3 sequence (DNA): TGTGCCAGCAGCTTAGGTGGGAGCTCTGGAAACACCATATATTTT.

The rearrangement links TRBV15 to TRBJ2-5; weak D call: TRBD2 (6 bases). This CDR3 is built from 13 residues. The germline gives CDR1 LNHNV, CDR2 YYDKDF (reference sequence). V shed 8 bases and J shed 7 bases, with 17 bases lying between them. CDR3 in DNA: TGTGCCACCCTTCATCCCGACGGGGGGACCCAGTACTTC. Protein: CATLHPDGGTQYF. Based on the CDR3 plus reference TRBV15 and TRBJ2-5, the full variable domain is DAMVIQNPRYQVTQFGKPVTLSCSQTLNHNVMYWYQQKSSQAPKLLFHYYDKDFNNEADTPDNFQSRRPNTSFCFLDIRSPGLGDTAMYLCATLHPDGGTQYFGPGTRLLVL.

In its sample, this clonotype was seen a few times. This rearrangement joins TRBV5-1 to TRBJ2-7; no reliable D call. This CDR3 region has 12 residues. The V end lost 0 bases, the J end lost 7 bases, and 8 bases lay between the germline ends. Germline V gene lookup returns CDR1 SGHRS and CDR2 YFSETQ. This CDR3 reads CASSLVATEQYF. CDR3 sequence (DNA): TGCGCCAGCAGCTTGGTAGCAACGGAGCAGTACTTC.

There are many counts of this clonotype. This chain joins TRBV6-5 and TRBJ1-2, with 9 nucleotides matching TRBD1. Germline lookup yields CDR1 MNHEY and CDR2 SVGAGI. This CDR3 is built from 12 residues. The V gene end was trimmed by 6 bases and the J gene end by 8 bases; junction bases not matched to a gene: 4. The CDR3 protein is CASRQGAAGYTF. The CDR3 nucleotides read TGTGCCAGCAGACAGGGGGCTGCCGGCTACACCTTC.

This clonotype turned up a few times. The V call is TRBV13, the J call TRBJ2-1; maybe TRBD2 (5 bases). The CDR3 consists of 15 residues. Germline V CDR1 and CDR2: PRHDT, FYEKMQ (reference sequence). Deletions cut 5 bases from V and 10 bases from J, with 21 bases between. The CDR3 bases are TGTGCCAGCAGCGGCCCATATCTAGGGAGCAAGGAGCAGTTCTTC. Translated, it gives CASSGPYLGSKEQFF.

This clonotype was seen ten or more times. CDR3: CATSSGDRGVLSNQPQHF. The CDR3 DNA follows: TGTGCCACCAGCAGTGGAGATCGGGGGGTCCTTAGCAATCAGCCCCAGCATTTT. The rearrangement links TRBV15 to TRBJ1-5; D is perhaps TRBD1 (5 bases). Trimming left V 3 bases short and J 0 bases short, with 18 bases between. This CDR3 is 18 amino acids long. Germline lookup yields CDR1 LNHNV and CDR2 YYDKDF (reference sequence). The whole variable domain, remainder taken from reference TRBV15 and TRBJ1-5, is DAMVIQNPRYQVTQFGKPVTLSCSQTLNHNVMYWYQQKSSQAPKLLFHYYDKDFNNEADTPDNFQSRRPNTSFCFLDIRSPGLGDTAMYLCATSSGDRGVLSNQPQHFGDGTRLSIL.

This clonotype was counted ten times or more. The genes are TRBV9 and TRBJ2-2, with 8 bases fitting TRBD2. Trimming took 2 bases from V and 0 from J; bases not matched to a gene: 6. The germline V gene has CDR1 SGDLS and CDR2 YYNGEE. This CDR3 has 17 amino acids. The DNA of the CDR3 is TGTGCCAGCAGCGTTCCTATAGCGGGACCGAACACCGGGGAGCTGTTTTTT. Its protein is CASSVPIAGPNTGELFF.

This clonotype has just a few counts. DNA of the CDR3: TGCAGTGGTCCAGACCGTACCGGGGAGCTGTTTTTT. Its translation: CSGPDRTGELFF. V usage is TRBV20-1 and J usage is TRBJ2-2; D ambiguous. The CDR3 extends over 12 amino acids. Germline assignment: CDR1 DFQATT and CDR2 SNEGSKA (reference sequence). The V and J ends lost 7 bases and 5 bases respectively, with 11 bases between them.

This clonotype has more than one count but fewer than ten. The chain combines TRBV10-2 with TRBJ2-5, with 9 bases that match TRBD2. Trimming removed 2 bases from V and 5 bases from J; junction bases left unmatched: 12. This CDR3 has 17 residues. Germline V gene data show CDR1 as WSHSY and CDR2 as SAAADI. The CDR3 is CASSEILRREGKETQYF. CDR3 DNA: TGCGCCAGCAGTGAGATACTCCGGCGGGAGGGGAAGGAGACCCAGTACTTC.

The J gene is TRBJ2-1, the V gene TRBV10-3; no clear D gene. V was cut by 10 bases and J by 3 bases, with 10 bases left in between. This CDR3 spans 12 amino acids. CDR1 and CDR2 (germline): ENHRY, SYGVKD. The CDR3 DNA follows: TGTGCCACCCTGAACCTCTACAATGAGCAGTTCTTC. Amino acid sequence: CATLNLYNEQFF.

In its sample, this clonotype was seen a few times. The CDR3 coding sequence is TGTGCCAGCAGCTTCCTACCTATCCGGGACAGATACACCGGGGAGCTGTTTTTT. Translation: CASSFLPIRDRYTGELFF. The rearrangement uses TRBV7-9 and TRBJ2-2; 7 bases map to TRBD1. The CDR3 consists of 18 residues. Looked up from germline, CDR1 is SEHNR and CDR2 is FQNEAQ (reference sequence). J gave up 3 bases and V 3 bases, and 13 bases lay outside the gene matches.

The V call is TRBV9, the J call TRBJ2-1, with D perhaps assigned TRBD1 or TRBD2 (6 bases each). Germline V lookup: CDR1 SGDLS, CDR2 YYNGEE. The CDR3 runs to 15 residues. V gave up 6 bases and J gave up 3 bases, with 16 bases separating them. CDR3 nucleotides: TGTGCCAGCACCCAAGGGGGGAGTTTCTACAATGAGCAGTTCTTC. This codes for CASTQGGSFYNEQFF.

The table lists this clonotype with many counts. The J gene is TRBJ1-1, the V gene TRBV10-3; D is possibly TRBD1 (6 bases). This CDR3 contains 19 residues. Trimming stripped 8 bases from V and 1 base from J, with 29 bases between. Germline assignment: CDR1 ENHRY and CDR2 SYGVKD. The CDR3 nucleotides read TGTGCCATCCAGACGTGGATAGGGGGGACCAGAGAGGCGAACACTGAAGCTTTCTTT. Amino acids: CAIQTWIGGTREANTEAFF.

This clonotype has more than one count but fewer than ten. The J gene is TRBJ2-5, the V gene TRBV2, with D tentatively TRBD1 (6 bases). The V gene lost 10 bases and the J gene lost 2 bases, with 20 bases spanning the gap. CDR1 and CDR2 (germline): SNHLY, FYNNEI. The CDR3 covers 15 residues. CDR3 bases: TGTGCCACCTGTTACAGGGCCCTTGAACAAGAGACCCAGTACTTC. It yields the protein CATCYRALEQETQYF.